One and the same sample provided the 30 T cell receptor beta chains below, sequenced in a study of a mutant IDH1 vaccine in newly diagnosed glioma. Sequenced by immunoSEQ multiplex PCR; TCRdb stores in-frame clones only, minus some. The sample includes 100,000 to 150,000 clones, roughly 78% of them seen just once. Time point indicated: week 11, during vaccination. The content of each vaccine dose was 300 ug of mutant IDH1 20-mer peptide, and topical imiquimod accompanied it. These receptors' antigens are unknown. Sequenced material: PBMCs, taken from a glioma patient whose treatment included an IDH1 peptide vaccine. The receptor source for this set is a man aged 40-49 years with glioma.

The chain combines TRBV4-3 with TRBJ1-4, with a tentative D call TRBD1 (6 bases). CDR1 and CDR2 (germline): LGHNA, YSLEER. V was pared by 5 bases and J by 5 bases, with 15 bases between. The CDR3 runs to 15 residues. The CDR3 reads CASSSQGHGNEKLFF. The CDR3 DNA follows: TGCGCCAGCAGCTCCCAGGGACACGGGAATGAAAAACTGTTTTTT.

J is TRBJ2-7 and V is TRBV27, with D perhaps assigned TRBD1 or TRBD2 (5 bases each). Germline-derived CDR1 and CDR2 are MNHEY and SMNVEV (reference sequence). V was trimmed by 6 bases and J by 4 bases, leaving 16 bases between them. The CDR3 is 14 residues long. DNA of the CDR3: TGTGCCAGCAGCTTCGGGGCCCTAGGGTACGAGCAGTACTTC. Encoded protein: CASSFGALGYEQYF.

V gene TRBV11-2 combines with J gene TRBJ2-7; no firm D call. This CDR3 region has 14 residues. The ends were cut back, 0 bases at V and 0 bases at J, with 6 bases in the middle. CDR1 is SGHAT, CDR2 FQNNGV, per germline. The DNA of the CDR3 is TGTGCCAGCAGCTTAGATAGGGTCTCCTACGAGCAGTACTTC. Translated: CASSLDRVSYEQYF.

The rearrangement joins TRBV4-3 to TRBJ2-3; 11 bases align to TRBD2. Germline CDR1 LGHNA, CDR2 YSLEER. The CDR3 is 16 residues long. The V gene end was trimmed by 4 bases and the J gene end by 4 bases; junction bases not matched to a gene: 7. DNA for the CDR3: TGCGCCAGCAGCCCCCGTAGCGGGGGGGCCGCAGATACGCAGTATTTT. This translates into CASSPRSGGAADTQYF.

The chain couples TRBV2 to TRBJ2-7, with 8 bases matching TRBD1. Germline trimming cut 3 bases from V and 4 bases from J; bases unmatched to any gene: 5. Germline V gene sequence: CDR1 SNHLY, CDR2 FYNNEI. The length of the CDR3 is 14 residues. CDR3 DNA: TGTGCCAGCAGTGATATGGACAGGGAATACGAGCAGTACTTC. Its protein is CASSDMDREYEQYF.

The chain has TRBV2 and TRBJ2-2, with 7 bases that match TRBD2. Germline V gives CDR1 SNHLY, CDR2 FYNNEI. This CDR3 spans 16 amino acids. V shed 5 bases and J 6 bases; nucleotides not matched to a gene: 12. This CDR3 is CASSTEGLTTPGELFF. Written as DNA, the CDR3 is TGTGCCAGCAGTACCGAGGGACTAACCACCCCCGGGGAGCTGTTTTTT. The full variable domain, with the rest looked up from reference TRBV2 and TRBJ2-2, is EPEVTQTPSHQVTQMGQEVILRCVPISNHLYFYWYRQILGQKVEFLVSFYNNEISEKSEIFDDQFSVERPDGSNFTLKIRSTKLEDSAMYFCASSTEGLTTPGELFFGEGSRLTVL.

The chain uses TRBV11-2 and TRBJ2-1, with a weak D call TRBD1 (6 bases). Germline V gives CDR1 SGHAT, CDR2 FQNNGV. The CDR3 has 12 residues. V was cut by 5 bases and J by 9 bases, with 11 bases left in between. CDR3 nucleotide sequence: TGTGCCAGCAGCGCTCAGGGGTTTGAGCAGTTCTTC. Encoded protein: CASSAQGFEQFF.

The rearrangement uses TRBV7-2 and TRBJ1-4; 7 positions match TRBD1. The CDR3 totals 16 residues. V gave up 4 bases and J gave up 0 bases; unmatched junction bases: 5. The germline V gene has CDR1 SGHTA and CDR2 FQGNSA. The CDR3 DNA is TGTGCCAGCAGCTCAGGGACAGAACCAACTAATGAAAAACTGTTTTTT. Translating gives CASSSGTEPTNEKLFF. The complete variable domain, with remaining parts taken from reference TRBV7-2 and TRBJ1-4, reads GAGVSQSPSNKVTEKGKDVELRCDPISGHTALYWYRQSLGQGLEFLIYFQGNSAPDKSGLPSDRFSAERTGGSVSTLTIQRTQQEDSAVYLCASSSGTEPTNEKLFFGSGTQLSVL.

The chain recombines TRBV6-5 with TRBJ1-1, with D unresolved. This CDR3 comprises 15 residues. Germline CDR1 and CDR2: MNHEY and SVGAGI. With 4 bases removed from V and 1 base from J, the gap between germline ends came to 13 bases. CDR3 protein: CASSFRTVANTEAFF. CDR3 bases: TGTGCCAGCAGTTTCAGGACGGTAGCGAACACTGAAGCTTTCTTT.

The chain employs TRBV7-9 and TRBJ1-2; the D gene is possibly TRBD1 (5 bases). Germline loops: CDR1 SEHNR, CDR2 FQNEAQ (reference sequence). Trimming took off 1 base at V and 6 bases at J, with 9 bases between the two ends. CDR3 length: 13 residues. CDR3 sequence reads: CASSLDAGDGYTF. For the CDR3, the DNA is TGTGCCAGCAGCTTAGATGCGGGGGATGGCTACACCTTC.

The chain couples TRBV10-2 to TRBJ2-3, with D perhaps given as TRBD1 or TRBD2 (5 bases each). This CDR3 region has 16 residues. Germline CDR1 is WSHSY and CDR2 is SAAADI. Between the trimmed V and J ends, which lost 7 bases and 3 bases, there was a span of 20 bases. Here the CDR3 DNA reads TGCGCCAGCATGGGAAGGTGGGGGAGAGGGACAGATACGCAGTATTTT. Encoded protein: CASMGRWGRGTDTQYF.

The genes are TRBV13 and TRBJ2-6; the D is unclear. V was shortened by 5 bases and J by 0 bases, with 8 bases between the two germline ends. Germline loops: CDR1 PRHDT, CDR2 FYEKMQ (reference sequence). The CDR3 is made up of 15 amino acids. DNA of the CDR3: TGTGCCAGCAGCCCTCGGCTCTCTGGGGCCAACGTCCTGACTTTC. This translates into CASSPRLSGANVLTF. Full variable domain (missing parts from reference TRBV13 and TRBJ2-6): AAGVIQSPRHLIKEKRETATLKCYPIPRHDTVYWYQQGPGQDPQFLISFYEKMQSDKGSIPDRFSAQQFSDYHSELNMSSLELGDSALYFCASSPRLSGANVLTFGAGSRLTVL.

This chain links TRBV18 with TRBJ1-4; TRBD1 matches 7 bases. V lost 0 bases, J lost 0 bases, and 4 bases stayed unmatched. This CDR3 region has 17 residues. CDR1 KGHSH and CDR2 LQKENI come from the germline V gene. This CDR3 is CASSPPTGQTTNEKLFF. The CDR3 DNA reads TGTGCCAGCTCACCACCCACGGGACAGACAACTAATGAAAAACTGTTTTTT. The full variable domain, with the rest looked up from reference TRBV18 and TRBJ1-4, is NAGVMQNPRHLVRRRGQEARLRCSPMKGHSHVYWYRQLPEEGLKFMVYLQKENIIDESGMPKERFSAEFPKEGPSILRIQQVVRGDSAAYFCASSPPTGQTTNEKLFFGSGTQLSVL.

Only one count was recorded for this clone. The chain combines TRBV6-6 with TRBJ2-7; D not resolved. The CDR3 length is 13 residues. Germline loops: CDR1 MNHNY, CDR2 SVGAGI (reference sequence). V was trimmed by 4 bases and J by 3 bases, leaving 10 bases between them. CDR3 region: CASSSTENYEQYF. In DNA form, the CDR3 reads TGTGCCAGCAGTTCTACGGAAAACTACGAGCAGTACTTC.

This clone has just a few counts. The genes are TRBV10-1 and TRBJ1-1; 9 nucleotides match TRBD1. The CDR3 is 14 amino acids. J lost 5 bases, V lost 0 bases, and 1 base had no gene match. The germline V gene has CDR1 WNHNN and CDR2 SYGVQD (reference sequence). The CDR3 DNA sequence: TGCGCCAGCAGTGAGTCGGGACAGGGAACTGAAGCTTTCTTT. Protein sequence: CASSESGQGTEAFF.

V is TRBV5-4 and J is TRBJ2-7, with no clear D. The length of the CDR3 is 15 residues. Germline CDR1 SGHNT, CDR2 YYREEE (reference sequence). Trimming removed 4 bases at V and 3 bases at J, with 17 bases between. The CDR3 coding sequence is TGTGCCAGCAGCAATAGCCCGGGCGCTGGCTACGAGCAGTACTTC. Translation gives CASSNSPGAGYEQYF.

This clone was recorded only once. V usage is TRBV6-5 and J usage is TRBJ2-5, with D possibly called TRBD1 or TRBD2 (5 bases each). Deletions cut 5 bases from V and 0 bases from J, with 10 bases between. From germline, CDR1 is MNHEY and CDR2 SVGAGI. The CDR3 is made up of 14 amino acids. The CDR3 bases are TGTGCCAGCAGTATGGGACGGTACCAAGAGACCCAGTACTTC. Translated, it gives CASSMGRYQETQYF.

V is TRBV4-1 and J is TRBJ2-1; 11 nucleotides line up with TRBD1. The CDR3 is 17 residues long. The germline V gene has CDR1 MGHRA and CDR2 YSYEKL. V shed 3 bases and J 4 bases; nucleotides not matched to a gene: 8. The CDR3 nucleotides are TGCGCCAGCAGCCAGATTGAAGGGACAGGGGGGTACAATGAGCAGTTCTTC. Amino acids: CASSQIEGTGGYNEQFF.

The chain has TRBV5-4 and TRBJ1-4; TRBD1 aligns across 11 bases. This CDR3 has 13 amino acids. Germline V lookup: CDR1 SGHNT, CDR2 YYREEE (reference sequence). The J segment lost 6 bases and the V segment lost 7 bases, leaving 2 bases of the junction unmatched. CDR3 DNA sequence: TGTGCCAGCGGGGGACAGGGGGATGAAAAACTGTTTTTT. Encoded protein: CASGGQGDEKLFF. Filled out from reference TRBV5-4 and TRBJ1-4, the complete variable domain reads ETGVTQSPTHLIKTRGQQVTLRCSSQSGHNTVSWYQQALGQGPQFIFQYYREEENGRGNFPPRFSGLQFPNYSSELNVNALELDDSALYLCASGGQGDEKLFFGSGTQLSVL.

V is TRBV28 and J is TRBJ2-5; D is ambiguous. V lost 5 bases and J 1 base, leaving 11 bases between the germline ends. Germline CDR1 and CDR2: MDHEN and SYDVKM. The CDR3 is 14 amino acids. CDR3 DNA sequence: TGTGCCAGCAGTGCCCCACAGATCCAAGAGACCCAGTACTTC. This codes for CASSAPQIQETQYF.

The rearrangement links TRBV9 to TRBJ2-5; the D gene is possibly TRBD2 (5 bases). The DNA end is more similar to TRBJ2-7, so the J call may be wrong. CDR3 length equals 16 residues. The germline V gene encodes CDR1 SGDLS and CDR2 YYNGEE. In nucleotides, the CDR3 is TGTGCCAGCAGCGTAGGCCTGAGCGGACCTACCTACGAGCAGTACTTC. Protein: CASSVGLSGPTYEQYF.

The chain joins TRBV4-2 to TRBJ1-1; a weak D match, TRBD1 (5 bases). The CDR3 length is 16 residues. Germline V gene sequence: CDR1 LGHNA, CDR2 YNFKEQ. Trimming left V 0 bases short and J 1 base short, with 12 bases between. The CDR3 DNA is TGTGCCAGCAGCCAAGACGGTGGGGCAGGGAACACTGAAGCTTTCTTT. As protein: CASSQDGGAGNTEAFF.

J is TRBJ2-3 and V is TRBV7-9; a weak D match, TRBD2 (5 bases). Germline V CDR1 and CDR2: SEHNR, FQNEAQ (reference sequence). Trimming removed 2 bases from V and 2 bases from J, with 5 bases in between. This CDR3 has 13 amino acids. The CDR3 bases are TGTGCCAGCAGCTTACGGGACACAGATACGCAGTATTTT. Its translation is CASSLRDTDTQYF.

CDR3 region: CASSEWTTGGETQYF. The CDR3 DNA is TGTGCCAGCAGTGAATGGACAACCGGAGGGGAGACCCAGTACTTC. The V and J genes are TRBV6-1 and TRBJ2-5; tentatively, D is TRBD2 (6 bases). Germline V gene lookup returns CDR1 MNHNS and CDR2 SASEGT. V lost 2 bases and J 5 bases, leaving 15 bases between the germline ends. The CDR3 covers 15 residues.

The J gene is TRBJ1-2, the V gene TRBV7-9; maybe TRBD1 (6 bases). The CDR3 is made up of 15 amino acids. V lost 5 bases and J lost 0, with 13 bases in between. The germline V gene encodes CDR1 SEHNR and CDR2 FQNEAQ (reference sequence). Here the CDR3 DNA reads TGTGCCAGCAGCAACGGGGGGGCCGCTAACTATGGCTACACCTTC. This gives the protein CASSNGGAANYGYTF.

V usage is TRBV7-8 and J usage is TRBJ2-7; 10 nucleotides align to TRBD2. V shed 5 bases, J shed 3 bases, and the junction held 10 bases outside the gene matches. CDR3 size: 16 residues. Germline CDR1 SGHVS, CDR2 FQNEAQ. The chain's CDR3 is CASSPIAGGGLYEQYF. In DNA, the CDR3 is TGTGCCAGCAGCCCAATAGCGGGGGGAGGGCTCTACGAGCAGTACTTC.

The rearrangement joins TRBV27 to TRBJ2-1, with unresolved D. This CDR3 region has 16 residues. V was pared by 8 bases and J by 0 bases, with 17 bases between. Germline values: CDR1 MNHEY, CDR2 SMNVEV (reference sequence). The CDR3 coding sequence is TGTGCCAGCTCCCTGGGCTCCCTTGGCTCCTACAATGAGCAGTTCTTC. Amino acids: CASSLGSLGSYNEQFF.

The chain employs TRBV6-6 and TRBJ2-4, with D possibly matching TRBD1 (6 bases). Germline CDR1 MNHNY, CDR2 SVGAGI (reference sequence). This CDR3 comprises 10 residues. Trimming took off 2 bases at V and 13 bases at J, with 6 bases between the two ends. CDR3 protein: CASSYRGQYF. CDR3 in DNA: TGTGCCAGCAGTTACAGGGGGCAGTACTTC.

The chain uses TRBV7-2 and TRBJ2-5; a possible D gene is TRBD1 (6 bases). The CDR3 contains 18 residues. Trimming took 1 base from V and 2 from J, leaving 20 bases between them. CDR1 is SGHTA and CDR2 is FQGNSA in the germline V gene. CDR3 amino acids: CASSLVTRLGGVQETQYF. CDR3 nucleotide sequence: TGTGCCAGCAGCTTAGTCACTCGATTAGGGGGTGTACAAGAGACCCAGTACTTC.

The chain links TRBV6-1 to TRBJ1-2; TRBD1 matches at 7 bases. The V gene's germline CDR1 is MNHNS and CDR2 SASEGT. The length of the CDR3 is 16 residues. V shed 0 bases, J shed 5 bases, and the junction held 9 bases outside the gene matches. This CDR3 is CASSEAPGQKIYGYTF. The CDR3 DNA sequence: TGTGCCAGCAGTGAAGCGCCGGGACAGAAAATATATGGCTACACCTTC.